This TCR beta chain stems from a study of OX40 agonist ivuxolimab in advanced cancers. Study as a whole: Patients were infused with ivuxolimab every 2 weeks at 0.01 to 10 mg/kg. Eligibility admitted prior anti-PD-1, anti-PD-L1 or anti-CTLA-4 therapy; 40% had some. Overall study results and limits: Among expanded peripheral T cells, antigen specificity went undetermined. At 0.1 to 3.0 mg/kg, clonal expansion of CD4+ and CD8+ blood T cells had occurred by week 6.

Note on this clone: The target antigen is unknown.

Some clones are missing from TCRdb's copy, which holds only in-frame ones; the method was immunoSEQ multiplex PCR. The table has over 95,000 clones, 95% to 97% seen once. Losses at the gene ends were 1 base for V and 9 bases for J; bases not matched to a gene: 13. The CDR3 totals 17 residues. Germline V gene sequence: CDR1 SEHNR, CDR2 FQNEAQ (reference sequence). Sequencing was performed on CD4+ or CD8+ T cells sorted from blood, taken in a trial of the OX40 agonist ivuxolimab. V gene TRBV7-9 combines with J gene TRBJ2-1; TRBD2 matches at 9 bases. The clonotype comes from an adult with an advanced solid tumor such as melanoma, head and neck, liver or kidney cancer. The DNA for the CDR3 is TGTGCCAGCAGCTTAGTAGGTAGCGGGAGCGTTACTGGTGAGCAGTTCTTC. Its protein is CASSLVGSGSVTGEQFF.